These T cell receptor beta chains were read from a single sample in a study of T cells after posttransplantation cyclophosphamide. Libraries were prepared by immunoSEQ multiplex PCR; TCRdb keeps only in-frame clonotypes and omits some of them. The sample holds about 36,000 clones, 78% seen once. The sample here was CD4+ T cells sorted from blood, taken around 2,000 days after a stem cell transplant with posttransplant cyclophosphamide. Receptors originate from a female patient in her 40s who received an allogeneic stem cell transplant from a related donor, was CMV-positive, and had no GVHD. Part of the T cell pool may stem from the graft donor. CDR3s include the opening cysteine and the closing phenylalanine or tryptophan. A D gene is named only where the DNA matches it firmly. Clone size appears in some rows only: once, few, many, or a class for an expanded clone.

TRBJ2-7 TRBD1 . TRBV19 TGTGCCAGTAGTGTGGGACAGGGTTTTTACGAGCAGTACTTC CASSVGQGFYEQYF
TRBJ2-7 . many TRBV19 TGTGCCAGTAGTAGGGGAGAATACGAGCAGTACTTC CASSRGEYEQYF
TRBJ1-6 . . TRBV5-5 TGTGCCAGCAGCTTAAGTTCTCCCAGGTATAATTCACCCCTCCACTTT CASSLSSPRYNSPLHF
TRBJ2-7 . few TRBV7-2 TGTGCCAGCAGCCCGTCTGGGGGGACCTCCTACGAGCAGTACTTC CASSPSGGTSYEQYF
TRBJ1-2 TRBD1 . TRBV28 TGTGCCAGCCGACGACAGGGTTCCAACTATGGCTACACCTTC CASRRQGSNYGYTF
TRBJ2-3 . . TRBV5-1 TGCGCCAGCAGCTTGGCCAGGGTCACAGATACGCAGTATTTT CASSLARVTDTQYF
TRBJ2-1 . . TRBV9 TGTGCCAGCAGCGCCCATATCCCGGGCTCCTACAATGAGCAGTTCTTC CASSAHIPGSYNEQFF
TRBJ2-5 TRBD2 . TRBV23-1 TGCGCCAGCAGTCAAAGCGGGGGTAAAAAAGAGACCCAGTACTTC CASSQSGGKKETQYF
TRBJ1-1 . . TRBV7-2 TGTGCCAGCAGCTTCGAGTTCCTCAACACTGAAGCTTTCTTT CASSFEFLNTEAFF
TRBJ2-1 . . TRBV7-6 TGTGCCAGCAGCATGGACAGTGGGCCAACCTTCGATGAGCAGTTCTTC CASSMDSGPTFDEQFF
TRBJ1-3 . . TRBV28 TGTGCCAGCAACCCAGACAGTCCGCTGAGCTCTGGAAACACCATATATTTT CASNPDSPLSSGNTIYF
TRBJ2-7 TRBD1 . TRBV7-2 TGTGCCAGCAGCTTAGGGACAGGTAATTACGAGCAGTACTTC CASSLGTGNYEQYF
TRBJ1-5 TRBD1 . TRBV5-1 TGCGCCAGCAGCTTGAACCCACAGGGGGCAGGTGCAAATCAGCCCCAGCATTTT CASSLNPQGAGANQPQHF
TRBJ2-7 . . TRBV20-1 TGCAGTGCTAGCGCCTACGAGCAGTACTTC CSASAYEQYF
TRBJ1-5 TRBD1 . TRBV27 TGTGCCAGCAGTCAGGGGGCGCACAATCAGCCCCAGCATTTT CASSQGAHNQPQHF
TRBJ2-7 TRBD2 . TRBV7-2 TGTGCCAGCAGCTATGTTAGCCTAGGGACTAAGACTTACGAGCAGTACTTC CASSYVSLGTKTYEQYF
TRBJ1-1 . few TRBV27 TGTGCCAGCAGTCAACAGGGTAGGAACACTGAAGCTTTCTTT CASSQQGRNTEAFF
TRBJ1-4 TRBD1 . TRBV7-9 TGTGCCAGCAGCTTTGGACAGGGGCCAGGGGGGGAAAAACTGTTTTTT CASSFGQGPGGEKLFF
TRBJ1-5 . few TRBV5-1 TGCGCCAGCAGCTGGACCGGAGGGGCTAGGGAGCCCCAGCATTTT CASSWTGGAREPQHF
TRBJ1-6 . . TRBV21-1 TGTGCCAGCTCCATTCGGGGTGCCCTTGTTTCACCCCTCCACTTT CASSIRGALVSPLHF
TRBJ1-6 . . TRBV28 TGTGCCAGCAGTTCCGGAGTTTCACCCCTCCACTTT CASSSGVSPLHF
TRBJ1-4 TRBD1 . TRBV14 TGTGCCAGCAGCCAAGCCCGGACAGGCGAAAAACTGTTTTTT CASSQARTGEKLFF
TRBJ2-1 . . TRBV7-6 TGTGCCAGCAGCTTAGGGGGCAATAATTACAATGAGCAGTTCTTC CASSLGGNNYNEQFF
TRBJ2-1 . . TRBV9 TGTGCCAGCAGCCAAACTAGCTTGTCCTACAATGAGCAGTTCTTC CASSQTSLSYNEQFF
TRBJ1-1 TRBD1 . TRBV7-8 TGTGCCAGCAGCTCGATCACAGGGGACACTGAAGCTTTCTTT CASSSITGDTEAFF
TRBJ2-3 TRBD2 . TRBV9 TGTGCCAGCAGCGTAGGAGCGGGGGGATCCTCGAGGATGGGTACGCAGTATTTT CASSVGAGGSSRMGTQYF
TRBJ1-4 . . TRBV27 TGTGCCAGCAGTTTATCTTGGAGCGGAACTAATGAAAAACTGTTTTTT CASSLSWSGTNEKLFF
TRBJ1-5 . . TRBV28 TGTGCCAGCAGTTTTAGAGGGTTAAGTGGCAATCAGCCCCAGCATTTT CASSFRGLSGNQPQHF
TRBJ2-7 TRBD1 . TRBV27 TGTGCCAGCAGTGCGGGACAGGGACCCTACGAGCAGTACTTC CASSAGQGPYEQYF
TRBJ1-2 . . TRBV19 TGTGCCAGTAACCCCCCTGGGGAGACTAACTATGGCTACACCTTC CASNPPGETNYGYTF
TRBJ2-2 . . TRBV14 TGTGCCAGCAGCCAAGTCGGTCTAGGCGGGGAGCTGTTTTTT CASSQVGLGGELFF
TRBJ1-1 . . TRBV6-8 TGTGCCAGCAGTTACTCGAATTCAGGCCTCGGGGGGATGAACACTGAAGCTTTCTTT CASSYSNSGLGGMNTEAFF
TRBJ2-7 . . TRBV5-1 TGCGCCAGCACTTCCCCCTCCTACGAGCAGTACTTC CASTSPSYEQYF
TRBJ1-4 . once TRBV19 TGTGCCAGTAGTATTGGGTTTGGCAGGAATGAAAAACTGTTTTTT CASSIGFGRNEKLFF
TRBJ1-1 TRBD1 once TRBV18 TGTGCCAGCTCACCCCGGGACAGGGGGGACACTGAAGCTTTCTTT CASSPRDRGDTEAFF
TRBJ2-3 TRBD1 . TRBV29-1 TGCAGCGTTGATGGGGGGACAGGGGGAGATACGCAGTATTTT CSVDGGTGGDTQYF
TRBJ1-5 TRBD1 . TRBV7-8 TGTGCCAGCAGCCCTCGCCGGGACAGGGATATCCAGCCCCAGCATTTT CASSPRRDRDIQPQHF
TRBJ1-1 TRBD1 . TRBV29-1 TGCAGCGTACAGGACAGGAAGAACACTGAAGCTTTCTTT CSVQDRKNTEAFF
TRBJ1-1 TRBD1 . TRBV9 TGTGCCAGCAGCGTAAAACAGGGGGAGGGCACTGAAGCTTTCTTT CASSVKQGEGTEAFF
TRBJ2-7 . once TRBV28 TGTGCCAGCAGTTCGGGAATCTACGAGCAGTACTTC CASSSGIYEQYF
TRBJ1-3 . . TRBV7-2 TGTGCCAGCAGCTTAGCGGGGGGGGCGCCTGGAAACACCATATATTTT CASSLAGGAPGNTIYF
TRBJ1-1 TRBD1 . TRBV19 TGTGCCAGTAGTATGGACAGGGTCACTGAAGCTTTCTTT CASSMDRVTEAFF
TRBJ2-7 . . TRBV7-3 TGTGCCAGCAGCTATCGACCTGGCGGGGGCATAGACGAGCAGTACTTC CASSYRPGGGIDEQYF
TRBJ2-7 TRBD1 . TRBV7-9 TGTGCCAGCAGCCTTGCAGGGGGCGGGTACGAGCAGTACTTC CASSLAGGGYEQYF
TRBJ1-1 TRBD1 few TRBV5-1 TGCGCCAGCAGCTATGGGACAGGGGGTGAAGCTTTCTTT CASSYGTGGEAFF
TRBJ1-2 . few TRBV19 TGTGCCAGTGTGGCGCAGGGGTCATATGGCTACACCTTC CASVAQGSYGYTF
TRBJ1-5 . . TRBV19 TGTGCCAGTAGTGGGGGACTGGCATCCAATCAGCCCCAGCATTTT CASSGGLASNQPQHF
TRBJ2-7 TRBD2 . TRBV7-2 TGTGCCAGCGGAGCTAGCGGGAGCTCCTACGAGCAGTACTTC CASGASGSSYEQYF
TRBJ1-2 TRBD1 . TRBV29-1 TGCAGCGTGGATAAGACAGGGGACGGTGGCTACACCTTC CSVDKTGDGGYTF
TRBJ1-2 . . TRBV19 TGTGCCAGTAGACCCCCAGGGCAGGCAGACTATGGCTACACCTTC CASRPPGQADYGYTF
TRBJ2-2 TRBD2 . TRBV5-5 TGTGCCAGCAGCTTAACTAGCGGGGGAGCCACCGGGGAGCTGTTTTTT CASSLTSGGATGELFF
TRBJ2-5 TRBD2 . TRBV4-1 TGCGCCAGCAGCCAAGGACTAGCGGAGACCCAGTACTTC CASSQGLAETQYF
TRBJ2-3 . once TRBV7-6 TGTGCCAGCAGCTTAGGTCTCGGAGGCACAGATACGCAGTATTTT CASSLGLGGTDTQYF
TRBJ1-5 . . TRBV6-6 TGTGCCAGCAGTTACGAGGGGCAGGGGCAGCCCCAGCATTTT CASSYEGQGQPQHF
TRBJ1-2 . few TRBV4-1 TGCGCCAGCAGCCAACATGGGAGACCCGGCGGCACCTTC CASSQHGRPGGTF
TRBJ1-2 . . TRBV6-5 TGTGCCTGGGAGGGACGGCTTAGGGGCTACACCTTC CAWEGRLRGYTF
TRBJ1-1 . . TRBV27 TGTGCCAGCAGTTTAACCCCCCTAGGCACTGAAGCTTTCTTT CASSLTPLGTEAFF
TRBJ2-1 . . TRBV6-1 TGTGCCAGCAGTGTTACAAATGAGCAGTTCTTC CASSVTNEQFF
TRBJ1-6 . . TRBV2 TGTGCCAGCAGTGAGGATTCAGGCCGACGGTCACCCCTCCACTTT CASSEDSGRRSPLHF
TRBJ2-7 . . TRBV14 TGTGCCAGCAGCCAAGACAGGCTGAACTACGAGCAGTACTTC CASSQDRLNYEQYF